These 25 T cell receptor beta chains came from one sample sequenced in a study of blood T cell repertoires in COVID-19. TCRdb's copy holds only in-frame clones and misses some; the assay was immunoSEQ multiplex PCR. The sample lists some 180,000 clones, around 80% occurring once. Material for sequencing was peripheral blood. The origin of the receptors is a human donor in a cohort sampled during active COVID-19.

This sequence joins TRBV19 and TRBJ1-2; TRBD1 aligns across 9 bases. This CDR3 has 14 residues. Trimming removed 5 bases from V and 6 bases from J; junction bases left unmatched: 7. Germline V gene data show CDR1 as LNHDA and CDR2 as SQIVND (reference sequence). The CDR3 DNA reads as TGTGCCAGTAGTGAACCCGGGACAGGGAATGGCTACACCTTC. It codes for CASSEPGTGNGYTF. The entire variable domain, with the rest obtained from reference TRBV19 and TRBJ1-2, is as follows: DGGITQSPKYLFRKEGQNVTLSCEQNLNHDAMYWYRQDPGQGLRLIYYSQIVNDFQKGDIAEGYSVSREKKESFPLTVTSAQKNPTAFYLCASSEPGTGNGYTFGSGTRLTVV.

The chain recombines TRBV6-5 with TRBJ2-1, with TRBD2 matching over 11 bases. The CDR3 is made up of 12 amino acids. CDR1 is MNHEY, CDR2 SVGAGI, per germline. V lost 6 bases and J lost 13; bases outside the gene matches: 5. CDR3 protein: CASRIAGGPQFF. The CDR3 nucleotides read TGTGCCAGCAGGATAGCGGGGGGGCCCCAGTTCTTC.

The J gene is TRBJ1-4, the V gene TRBV6-6; maybe TRBD1 (6 bases). Germline CDR1 reads MNHNY; CDR2 reads SVGAGI (reference sequence). Trimming took 0 bases from V and 5 from J, leaving 10 bases between them. CDR3 length equals 15 residues. The CDR3: CASSYSWGQNEKLFF. The CDR3 DNA reads as TGTGCCAGCAGTTACTCATGGGGGCAGAATGAAAAACTGTTTTTT.

In its sample, this clone was seen a few times. The chain recombines TRBV5-4 with TRBJ1-2, with 8 nucleotides matching TRBD1. CDR1 SGHNT and CDR2 YYREEE come from the germline V gene (reference sequence). With 2 bases clipped from V and 4 bases from J, the junction kept 1 base outside the gene matches. The CDR3 is 13 amino acids. CDR3 in amino acids: CASSFDRGYGYTF. CDR3 DNA sequence: TGTGCCAGCAGCTTCGACAGGGGCTATGGCTACACCTTC.

The chain combines TRBV4-1 with TRBJ2-1; TRBD1 agrees at 7 bases. Trimming at V came to 4 bases and at J to 9 bases, leaving 9 bases not matched to a gene. The CDR3 spans 14 residues. Germline V gives CDR1 MGHRA, CDR2 YSYEKL. In DNA, the CDR3 is TGCGCCAGCAGCCGAGAGACAGGGCGGGCTGAGCAGTTCTTC. Encoded protein: CASSRETGRAEQFF.

This chain joins TRBV27 and TRBJ1-1; D might be TRBD1 (6 bases). Germline V gene lookup returns CDR1 MNHEY and CDR2 SMNVEV (reference sequence). The CDR3 has 14 amino acids. V dropped 6 bases and J dropped 4 bases, with 15 bases sitting between them. The CDR3 region is CASRPSRGTTEAFF. CDR3 nucleotides: TGTGCCAGCAGGCCGTCTAGGGGGACCACTGAAGCTTTCTTT.

The chain carries TRBV7-9 and TRBJ2-7; 8 nucleotides align to TRBD1. Germline-derived CDR1 and CDR2 are SEHNR and FQNEAQ (reference sequence). This CDR3 is built from 14 residues. V lost 5 bases, J lost 5 bases, and 8 bases stayed unmatched. CDR3 in DNA: TGTGCCAGCAGCCCGGACAGGGAGAGGGACGAGCAGTACTTC. It yields the protein CASSPDRERDEQYF.

This chain uses TRBV4-1 with TRBJ1-2; D perhaps matches TRBD1 (6 bases). The germline V gene encodes CDR1 MGHRA and CDR2 YSYEKL. Trimming stripped 2 bases from V and 4 bases from J, with 17 bases between. The CDR3 has 16 amino acids. The CDR3 DNA reads TGCGCCAGCAGCCAACCAGGGCGAGGGGGAACCTATGGCTACACCTTC. It yields the protein CASSQPGRGGTYGYTF.

This chain connects TRBV19 to TRBJ1-2, with TRBD1 matching 7 bases. Germline CDR1 and CDR2: LNHDA and SQIVND (reference sequence). V shed 3 bases and J 4 bases; nucleotides not matched to a gene: 8. This CDR3 contains 15 residues. CDR3 DNA: TGTGCCAGTAGTATCGAGGGGGCGCGCGGCTATGGCTACACCTTC. Its protein product is CASSIEGARGYGYTF.

This chain uses TRBV4-1 with TRBJ2-5; TRBD2 matches 15 bases. The V gene's germline CDR1 is MGHRA and CDR2 YSYEKL. The CDR3 loop spans 19 amino acids. The V segment lost 0 bases and the J segment 2 bases; nucleotides outside the gene matches: 7. This CDR3 reads CASSQEGTSGGSMQETQYF. CDR3 nucleotides: TGCGCCAGCAGCCAAGAAGGGACTAGCGGGGGGTCTATGCAAGAGACCCAGTACTTC.

The chain links TRBV5-4 to TRBJ1-1, with D possibly matching TRBD1 (6 bases). Germline lookup yields CDR1 SGHNT and CDR2 YYREEE (reference sequence). The CDR3 has 14 amino acids. Trimming removed 3 bases from V and 1 base from J, with 10 bases in between. The CDR3 bases are TGTGCCAGCAGCTCCGGGACACCGAACACTGAAGCTTTCTTT. Its translation is CASSSGTPNTEAFF.

The V call is TRBV5-1, the J call TRBJ1-2; 9 positions match TRBD1. This CDR3 has 16 residues. Germline trimming cut 3 bases from V and 2 bases from J; bases unmatched to any gene: 8. Germline V lookup: CDR1 SGHRS, CDR2 YFSETQ. The CDR3 is CASSSGTGSFNYGYTF. CDR3 bases: TGCGCCAGCAGCTCCGGGACAGGGTCCTTCAACTATGGCTACACCTTC.

The CDR3 nucleotides are TGTGCCAGCAGTTTCGGAGGGAAACAGCCCCAGCATTTT. Translated: CASSFGGKQPQHF. The J gene is TRBJ1-5, the V gene TRBV27; D gene ambiguous. The CDR3 runs to 13 residues. Germline CDR1 reads MNHEY; CDR2 reads SMNVEV (reference sequence). Trimming removed 3 bases from V and 7 bases from J, with 10 bases in between.

Only one count was recorded for this clone. J is TRBJ1-1 and V is TRBV28; D gene uncertain. The CDR3 contains 12 residues. CDR1 is MDHEN and CDR2 is SYDVKM in the germline V gene. Trimming removed 5 bases at V and 1 base at J, with 5 bases between. The CDR3 DNA reads TGTGCCAGCAGTGCGGGGAACACTGAAGCTTTCTTT. Translated, it gives CASSAGNTEAFF.

The table lists this clone with a count of one. The chain uses TRBV1 and TRBJ2-7; TRBD2, the D gene given by the table, was not confirmed from the DNA. TRBV1 has pseudogene status. There are 15 residues in the CDR3. CDR3 amino acids: CTSSQHQGLRGEQYF. The CDR3 bases are TGCACCAGCAGCCAACACCAGGGACTGAGGGGCGAGCAGTACTTC.

The chain joins TRBV6-5 to TRBJ1-6, with TRBD1 matching 7 bases. Germline V CDR1 and CDR2: MNHEY, SVGAGI. The J segment lost 7 bases and the V segment lost 4 bases, leaving 7 bases of the junction unmatched. This CDR3 has 15 amino acids. Here the CDR3 DNA reads TGTGCCAGCAGTTTTGACAGGGCCGGGAATTCACCCCTCCACTTT. Encoded protein: CASSFDRAGNSPLHF.

This clone has a handful of counts. The V and J genes are TRBV4-1 and TRBJ2-7; TRBD2 matches 7 bases. Germline V gives CDR1 MGHRA, CDR2 YSYEKL. CDR3 size: 14 residues. The J segment lost 3 bases and the V segment lost 4 bases, leaving 6 bases of the junction unmatched. CDR3 bases: TGCGCCAGCAGCCTCCGCAGGGAGGGCTACGAGCAGTACTTC. As protein: CASSLRREGYEQYF.

The rearrangement uses TRBV21-1 and TRBJ2-7; TRBD1, the table's D call, lacks a check against the DNA. TRBV21-1 is a recognized pseudogene. The CDR3 is 15 residues long. The CDR3 nucleotides are TGTGCCAGCAGCAGGGACAGGGGACTCACCTACGAGCAGTACTTC. Encoded protein: CASSRDRGLTYEQYF.

The genes are TRBV5-5 and TRBJ1-6; D not certain. Between the trimmed V and J ends, which lost 0 bases and 0 bases, there was a span of 7 bases. This CDR3 has 16 residues. Germline V lookup: CDR1 SGHKS, CDR2 YYEKEE (reference sequence). As DNA, the CDR3 is TGTGCCAGCAGCTTGGACTGGAGCTCCTATAATTCACCCCTCCACTTT. Residues: CASSLDWSSYNSPLHF.

This chain connects TRBV2 to TRBJ1-2; 7 bases align to TRBD1. Trimming cost V 6 bases and J 5 bases; bases outside gene matches: 0. CDR1 and CDR2 (germline): SNHLY, FYNNEI. This CDR3 is 11 amino acids long. The CDR3 nucleotides read TGTGCCAGCAGACAGGGGTATGGCTACACCTTC. Translation gives CASRQGYGYTF.

The genes are TRBV2 and TRBJ1-4, with unresolved D. V was cut by 5 bases and J by 0 bases, with 7 bases left in between. Germline values: CDR1 SNHLY, CDR2 FYNNEI. The CDR3 sequence is 14 residues long. The CDR3 DNA sequence: TGTGCCAGCAGTCGAGATTCAACTAATGAAAAACTGTTTTTT. Protein: CASSRDSTNEKLFF. Full variable domain (missing parts from reference TRBV2 and TRBJ1-4): EPEVTQTPSHQVTQMGQEVILRCVPISNHLYFYWYRQILGQKVEFLVSFYNNEISEKSEIFDDQFSVERPDGSNFTLKIRSTKLEDSAMYFCASSRDSTNEKLFFGSGTQLSVL.

The genes are TRBV7-8 and TRBJ2-2; 7 bases are a match to TRBD1. V was clipped by 6 bases and J by 4 bases; unmatched bases: 11. The CDR3 totals 16 residues. Germline lookup yields CDR1 SGHVS and CDR2 FQNEAQ. The CDR3 protein is CASRSQGVYGTGELFF. The CDR3 DNA follows: TGTGCCAGCAGGTCCCAGGGGGTGTACGGCACCGGGGAGCTGTTTTTT.

This clone was recorded once. The V call is TRBV12-3 or TRBV12-4, the J call TRBJ2-1; 8 bases align to TRBD2. This CDR3 is 13 amino acids long. V shed 6 bases, J shed 6 bases, and the junction held 4 bases outside the gene matches. For the CDR3, the DNA is TGTGCCAGCAGCCGGGGACTAGGCAATGAGCAGTTCTTC. Its protein is CASSRGLGNEQFF.

This chain links TRBV12-5 with TRBJ2-1, with TRBD2 matching over 11 bases. Unmatched junction bases numbered 9, after V lost 1 base and J lost 7 bases. This CDR3 has 17 amino acids. Per the germline V gene, CDR1 is LGHNT and CDR2 is FRNRAP. This CDR3 reads CASGLDDSGGAWNEQFF. Written as DNA, the CDR3 is TGTGCTAGTGGTTTGGACGATAGCGGGGGGGCCTGGAATGAGCAGTTCTTC.

The chain links TRBV2 to TRBJ1-4; D possibly corresponds to TRBD1 (6 bases). V lost 6 bases, J lost 7 bases, and 18 bases lay in between. The germline gives CDR1 SNHLY, CDR2 FYNNEI. The CDR3 is 15 amino acids. The CDR3 is CASRLNYRVGEKLFF. The CDR3 coding sequence is TGTGCCAGCAGGCTAAATTACAGGGTCGGTGAAAAACTGTTTTTT.